Each of the 6 T cell receptor beta chains below was sequenced from the same sample in a study of shared clonotypes between healthy human individuals (dated by TCRdb to the early 2020s). The library was obtained by the immunoSEQ multiplex PCR assay. This is the immuneACCESS table as TCRdb keeps it, with only in-frame sequences that have V and J called. A part of the clones is gone; compared with another copy, unresolved V genes explain less than half, and the rest is unexplained. Within this sample are 750,000 to 1,000,000 clones, with more than 85% of them counted one time only. 24% of the sample goes to the ten largest clones. CD8 naive samples were CD45RO-negative cells positively selected for CCR7, giving a CD45RA+CCR7+ population that excluded TemRA cells. Sequenced: naive CD8+ T cells sorted from blood. The intended sense of this specimen's cell subset or site label: CD45RA+CCR7+. The receptors were gathered from a man aged 30 to 45 in good health.

V and J are TRBV11-2 and TRBJ2-3; D is ambiguous. Germline CDR1 and CDR2: SGHAT and FQNNGV. The CDR3 has 16 amino acids. Trimming took off 5 bases at V and 2 bases at J, with 17 bases between the two ends. Written as DNA, the CDR3 is TGTGCCAGCAGCGCAGAATCCAAGTTAAACACAGATACGCAGTATTTT. It specifies CASSAESKLNTDTQYF. Filled out from reference TRBV11-2 and TRBJ2-3, the complete variable domain reads EAGVAQSPRYKIIEKRQSVAFWCNPISGHATLYWYQQILGQGPKLLIQFQNNGVVDDSQLPKDRFSAERLKGVDSTLKIQPAKLEDSAVYLCASSAESKLNTDTQYFGPGTRLTVL.

The chain combines TRBV27 with TRBJ1-1, with a weak D call TRBD1 (6 bases). V was shortened by 8 bases and J by 8 bases, with 21 bases between the two germline ends. The germline gives CDR1 MNHEY, CDR2 SMNVEV (reference sequence). This CDR3 contains 14 residues. CDR3 residues: CASLGGGGAWEAFF. In DNA form, the CDR3 reads TGTGCCAGCCTAGGAGGGGGGGGCGCGTGGGAAGCTTTCTTT.

The DNA of the CDR3 is TGCGCCAGCAGCTTGGCTCAGGGTATCTACGAGCAGTACTTC. Amino acid sequence: CASSLAQGIYEQYF. This chain joins TRBV5-1 and TRBJ2-7, with a tentative D call TRBD1 (5 bases). Between the trimmed V and J ends, which lost 0 bases and 3 bases, there was a span of 10 bases. This CDR3 spans 14 amino acids. Germline values: CDR1 SGHRS, CDR2 YFSETQ.

The chain links TRBV29-1 to TRBJ1-3; 8 nucleotides match TRBD1. The CDR3 runs to 15 residues. Germline V gene data show CDR1 as SQVTM and CDR2 as ANQGSEA. J gave up 0 bases and V 4 bases, and 5 bases lay outside the gene matches. Here the CDR3 DNA reads TGCAGCGTTGTCGGGACAGGATACTCTGGAAACACCATATATTTT. It is translated as CSVVGTGYSGNTIYF.

This chain connects TRBV11-3 to TRBJ2-5; D is perhaps TRBD1 or TRBD2 (6 bases each). Germline CDR1 is SGHNT and CDR2 is YENEEA. This CDR3 is built from 16 residues. V dropped 5 bases and J dropped 2 bases, with 18 bases sitting between them. The CDR3 is CASSPAGGKAQETQYF. The CDR3 DNA follows: TGTGCCAGCAGCCCGGCCGGGGGCAAGGCTCAAGAGACCCAGTACTTC.

The V gene is TRBV15, the J gene TRBJ2-5; 10 bases fit TRBD1. This CDR3 has 18 residues. Germline-derived CDR1 and CDR2 are LNHNV and YYDKDF (reference sequence). The trim removed 4 bases at V and 2 bases at J, leaving 13 bases unmatched. DNA of the CDR3: TGTGCCACCAGCATTCTCGGGGACAGGGGCCCTCCGCAAGAGACCCAGTACTTC. It translates to CATSILGDRGPPQETQYF.